This T cell receptor beta chain was identified during a study of cytomegalovirus exposure and HLA in healthy donors. Findings of the study overall: Common viral pathogens (according to a later analysis) appeared linked to several of the most significant clusters.

The germline V gene has CDR1 MGHRA and CDR2 YSYEKL. The CDR3 contains 19 residues. J gave up 0 bases and V 1 base, and 11 bases lay outside the gene matches. As regards this clone: As yet, its antigen is unknown.

The study ran its PCR with 60 Vbeta and 13 Jbeta primers. Measured with immunoSEQ multiplex PCR; TCRdb has only the in-frame clones, and not every one. The profile shows tens of thousands of clones, approximately 75% of them singletons. Healthy people donating bone marrow made up the donors. The chain recombines TRBV4-1 with TRBJ2-3, with 9 nucleotides matching TRBD2. The sample consisted of PBMCs. This clonotype was obtained from a human donor in good health. CDR3 in amino acids: CASSQVWLAGSSSTDTQYF. The CDR3 DNA reads TGCGCCAGCAGCCAAGTTTGGCTAGCGGGGAGTTCTAGCACAGATACGCAGTATTTT.